This T cell receptor (beta chain) came from a study of blood T cell repertoires in COVID-19. Across the whole study: The study drew acute and convalescent COVID-19 samples from the United States, Italy and Spain. Sources were T cells, B-cell-depleted T cells, or PBMCs; the material itself was cDNA or gDNA.

In the original workflow: It was from reference gene primer amplification that nucleated cell counts were estimated. Using immunoSEQ multiplex PCR, the repertoire was profiled, and TCRdb retains in-frame clones only, with some absent. V and J calls and clone size come straight from that table; D and trimming were deduced from the DNA. The sample includes 130,000 or so clones, more than 75% of them seen just once. Sequencing was done on a sample of peripheral blood. The receptor comes from a man between 60 and 75 years old with acute or convalescent COVID-19.

CDR3 protein: CATGGGINGETQYF. In nucleotides, the CDR3 is TGTGCCACCGGGGGGGGTATAAACGGAGAGACCCAGTACTTC. The gene calls are TRBV28 and TRBJ2-5, with 8 nucleotides matching TRBD2. V trimming: 10 bases; J trimming: 4 bases; junction bases outside the gene matches: 11. The germline V gene encodes CDR1 MDHEN and CDR2 SYDVKM. This CDR3 spans 14 amino acids. The whole variable domain, remainder taken from reference TRBV28 and TRBJ2-5, is DVKVTQSSRYLVKRTGEKVFLECVQDMDHENMFWYRQDPGLGLRLIYFSYDVKMKEKGDIPEGYSVSREKKERFSLILESASTNQTSMYLCATGGGINGETQYFGPGTRLLVL.